Listed here is a single T cell receptor (beta chain). As yet, its antigen is unknown. PCR amplification relied on 60 Vbeta primers (plus 13 Jbeta primers). Using immunoSEQ multiplex PCR, the repertoire was profiled, and TCRdb retains in-frame clones only, with some absent. The repertoire has 90,000 to 130,000 clones, 60% to 85% of them found once; the top ten carry about 2.9%. This entry comes from a study of cytomegalovirus exposure and HLA in healthy donors. General study findings and limits: Reportedly, HLA-A and HLA-B alleles of most subjects were accurately predicted from TCR beta. Later, TCR association rates were found to vary by HLA locus, highest for DRB1 and lowest for HLA-C.

Germline values: CDR1 MNHEY, CDR2 SMNVEV (reference sequence). There are 14 residues in the CDR3. Trimming took off 0 bases at V and 6 bases at J, with 11 bases between the two ends. This chain connects TRBV27 to TRBJ1-1, with D possibly TRBD1 on 6 matching bases. This TCR came from an older woman in good health and CMV-seropositive. Sequenced input: PBMCs. The CDR3 sequence is CASSLSYGGSEAFF. CDR3 nucleotides: TGTGCCAGCAGTTTATCGTATGGGGGCTCTGAAGCTTTCTTT.